The clone carrying this T cell receptor beta chain has just a few counts. Its antigen is as yet unknown. This CDR3 contains 15 residues. V lost 1 base and J lost 7; bases outside the gene matches: 4. Germline V lookup: CDR1 SGHTA, CDR2 FQGNSA. This sample is drawn from a study of cytomegalovirus exposure and HLA in healthy donors. Overall study results and limits: Cytomegalovirus-associated status was assigned to about 170 TCR beta chains.

The PCR employed 60 Vbeta primers together with 13 Jbeta primers. Profiled with immunoSEQ multiplex PCR; TCRdb holds only in-frame clones, not every one. The sample lists around 150,000 clones, roughly 70% occurring once. V and J are TRBV7-2 and TRBJ2-1, with TRBD2 matching 10 bases. This TCR was recovered from a human donor in good health. The sample taken for sequencing was PBMCs. The CDR3 nucleotides are TGTGCCAGCAGCTTAGTTAGCGGGAGGCAGAATGAGCAGTTCTTC. It yields the protein CASSLVSGRQNEQFF.